Presented here are 2 T cell receptor beta chains from one specimen sequenced in a study of shared clonotypes between healthy human individuals. Profiled with immunoSEQ multiplex PCR; TCRdb holds only in-frame clones, not every one. The data hold about 2.4 million clones, with roughly 93% observed a single time. Sequencing was performed on naive CD4+ T cells from PBMCs. Subset described: CD45RA+ positively selected. Receptors were obtained from a young man in good health. Some clones in this sample may be carry-over from other donors' samples.

This clone was found once. The chain couples TRBV7-3 to TRBJ2-3; 7 positions match TRBD1. Germline CDR1 reads SGHTA; CDR2 reads FQGTGA. The V gene end was trimmed by 7 bases and the J gene end by 1 base; junction bases not matched to a gene: 17. This CDR3 is built from 18 residues. CDR3 coding DNA: TGTGCCAGCACCCTTAAGGGGTTAGGTGGACAGGGCACAGATACGCAGTATTTT. It yields the protein CASTLKGLGGQGTDTQYF. The full variable domain, in which reference TRBV7-3 and TRBJ2-3 provide the parts outside the CDR3, is GAGVSQTPSNKVTEKGKYVELRCDPISGHTALYWYRQSLGQGPEFLIYFQGTGAADDSGLPNDRFFAVRPEGSVSTLKIQRTERGDSAVYLCASTLKGLGGQGTDTQYFGPGTRLTVL.

A word on this clone: At the DNA level, this CDR3 is encoded by other sequences in the same sample as well. The gene calls are TRBV7-2 and TRBJ2-7, with D possibly matching TRBD2 (5 bases). In germline, CDR1 is SGHTA, CDR2 FQGNSA. The CDR3 contains 13 residues. Trimming stripped 5 bases from V and 3 bases from J, with 11 bases between. The CDR3 coding sequence is TGTGCCAGCAGCCTCGGGATTCTCTACGAGCAGTACTTC. Its protein is CASSLGILYEQYF.